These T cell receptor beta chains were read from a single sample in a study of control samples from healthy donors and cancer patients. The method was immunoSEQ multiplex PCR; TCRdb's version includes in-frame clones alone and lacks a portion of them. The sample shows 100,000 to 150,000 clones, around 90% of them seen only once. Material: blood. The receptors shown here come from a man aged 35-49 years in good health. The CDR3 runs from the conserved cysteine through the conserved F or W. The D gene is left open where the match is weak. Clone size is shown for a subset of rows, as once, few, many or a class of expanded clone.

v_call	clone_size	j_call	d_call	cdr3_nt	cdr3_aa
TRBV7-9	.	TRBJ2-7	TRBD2	TGTGCCAGCAGCCTCGGGAGGGACGAGCAGTACTTC	CASSLGRDEQYF
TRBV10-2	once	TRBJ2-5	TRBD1	TGCGCCAGCAGCAACCGGGACAGGGGGGGGGAGACCCAGTACTTC	CASSNRDRGGETQYF
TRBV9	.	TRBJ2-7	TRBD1	TGTGCCCTAAAGGGGGCTAGCTCCTACGAGCAGTACTTC	CALKGASSYEQYF
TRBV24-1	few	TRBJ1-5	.	TGTGCCACCAGCCAGGGAATGAGGCAGCCCCAGCATTTT	CATSQGMRQPQHF
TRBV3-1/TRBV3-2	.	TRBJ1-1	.	TGTGCCAGCAGCCAAGACGGGAACACTGAAGCTTTCTTT	CASSQDGNTEAFF
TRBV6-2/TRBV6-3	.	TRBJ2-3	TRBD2	TGTGCCAGCAGTTACTCACTAGCGGGCGGAGGGGATACGCAGTATTTT	CASSYSLAGGGDTQYF
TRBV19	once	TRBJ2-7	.	TGTGCCAGTAGTATAGGGAGAAGACAGAATGACTACGAGCAGTACTTC	CASSIGRRQNDYEQYF
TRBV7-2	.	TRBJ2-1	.	TGTGCCAGCAGCCCCTACAATGAGCAGTTCTTC	CASSPYNEQFF
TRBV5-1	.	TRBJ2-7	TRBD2	TGCGCCAGCAGCTTGTCGACTAGCAACGACGAGCAGTACTTC	CASSLSTSNDEQYF
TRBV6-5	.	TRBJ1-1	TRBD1	TGTGCCAGCATGGGGGACAGATGGGATACTGAAGCTTTCTTT	CASMGDRWDTEAFF
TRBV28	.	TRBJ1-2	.	TGTGCCAGCAAAAGGGCGGGAAAGAGTAACTATGGCTACACCTTC	CASKRAGKSNYGYTF
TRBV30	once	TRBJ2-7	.	TGTGCCTGGAGTGTCTCTTTTGGTCTCTCCTACGAGCAGTACTTC	CAWSVSFGLSYEQYF
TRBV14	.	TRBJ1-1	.	TGTGCCAGCAGCCCCTATGACAGGGAAGCTTTCTTT	CASSPYDREAFF
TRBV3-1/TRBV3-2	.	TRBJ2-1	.	TGTGCCAGCAGTCCGAGCCTGAGGGATGAGCAGTTCTTC	CASSPSLRDEQFF
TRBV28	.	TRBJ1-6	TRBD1	TGTGCCAGCAGTTTAATCGGGGGACAGGGGGCAAGCTCCTATAATTCACCCCTCCACTTT	CASSLIGGQGASSYNSPLHF
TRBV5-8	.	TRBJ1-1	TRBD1	TGTGCCAGCAGCCCCATAACAGGGGACCGGGGAGCTTTCTTT	CASSPITGDRGAFF
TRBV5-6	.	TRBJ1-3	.	TGTGCCAGCAGAAATTCGGCTGCCCCCGGAAACACCATATATTTT	CASRNSAAPGNTIYF